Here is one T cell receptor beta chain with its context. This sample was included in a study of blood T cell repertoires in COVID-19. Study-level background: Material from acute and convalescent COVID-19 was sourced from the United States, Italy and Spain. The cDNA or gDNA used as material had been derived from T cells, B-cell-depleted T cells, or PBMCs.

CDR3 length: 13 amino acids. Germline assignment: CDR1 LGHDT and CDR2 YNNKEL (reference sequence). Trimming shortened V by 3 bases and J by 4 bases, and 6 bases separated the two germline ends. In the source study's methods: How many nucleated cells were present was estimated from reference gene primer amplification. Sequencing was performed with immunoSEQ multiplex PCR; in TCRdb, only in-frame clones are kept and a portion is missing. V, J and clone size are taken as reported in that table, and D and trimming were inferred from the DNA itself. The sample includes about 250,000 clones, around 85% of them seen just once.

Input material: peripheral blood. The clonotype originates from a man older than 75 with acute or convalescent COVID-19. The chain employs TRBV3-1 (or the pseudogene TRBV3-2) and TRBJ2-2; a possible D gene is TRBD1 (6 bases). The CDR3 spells CASSQGATGELFF. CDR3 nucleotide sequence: TGTGCCAGCAGCCAGGGGGCCACCGGGGAGCTGTTTTTT.